Below, 24 T cell receptor beta chains from the same sample are listed, as sequenced in a study of T cells in Graves' hyperthyroidism and ophthalmopathy (dated by TCRdb to between 2018 and 2020). The library relied on multiplex PCR. The listed sequencing device is Illumina HiSeq 2000. The TCR beta CDR3 regions were amplified from the RNA transcripts. For the first round of RT-PCR on the TCR CDR3, the HTBI primer set was used together with the Qiagen OneStep RT-PCR kit. The public reads were run again by TCRdb, first through fastp at Q25 and then through MiXCR, and only productive beta chains were kept. CDR3 protein duplicates are merged, each entry listing the most common genes and DNA. The sample contains around 300,000 distinct CDR3 sequences, roughly 15% of them found a single time. 7.8% of the sample is held by the ten biggest clonotypes. Material for sequencing was blood. The receptors here all came from a woman under 40 with Graves' hyperthyroidism that later progressed to Graves' ophthalmopathy.

This clonotype was observed at least ten times. The chain uses TRBV28 and TRBJ1-3; maybe TRBD1 (6 bases). Germline V CDR1 and CDR2: MDHEN, SYDVKM. The V end lost 8 bases, the J end lost 0 bases, and 11 bases lay between the germline ends. The CDR3 sequence is 14 residues long. The CDR3 nucleotides are TGTGCCAGCGATGGACAGAGCTCTGGAAACACCATATATTTT. Amino acids: CASDGQSSGNTIYF.

Ten or more counts support this clonotype. The chain links TRBV7-6 to TRBJ1-4, with D possibly matching TRBD1 (6 bases). Trimming took off 2 bases at V and 7 bases at J, with 14 bases between the two ends. Per germline, CDR1 SGHVS and CDR2 FNYEAQ. This CDR3 is 15 amino acids long. CDR3: CASSLKTGSAEKLFF. Here the CDR3 DNA reads TGTGCCAGCAGCTTAAAAACAGGGTCGGCTGAAAAACTGTTTTTT.

This clonotype was detected ten times or more. The chain couples TRBV27 to TRBJ1-2; 9 bases map to TRBD1. Germline V gives CDR1 MNHEY, CDR2 SMNVEV (reference sequence). There are 15 residues in the CDR3. Germline trimming cut 5 bases from V and 0 bases from J; bases unmatched to any gene: 4. The CDR3 bases are TGTGCCAGCAGTACGGACAGGGGAGCTAACTATGGCTACACCTTC. This translates into CASSTDRGANYGYTF.

The table lists this clonotype with many counts. This chain connects TRBV4-1 to TRBJ2-1; tentative D call: TRBD2 (5 bases). CDR3 length: 14 residues. The V gene's germline CDR1 is MGHRA and CDR2 YSYEKL. Trimming pared 3 bases from V and 3 bases from J, leaving 9 bases between. The CDR3 protein is CASSQVDFYNEQFF. In nucleotides, the CDR3 is TGCGCCAGCAGCCAGGTGGACTTCTACAATGAGCAGTTCTTC.

This sequence joins TRBV12-5 and TRBJ2-3; possibly TRBD1 or TRBD2 for D (5 bases each). The germline V and J ends were trimmed by 3 bases and 8 bases, with 18 bases remaining between them. This CDR3 contains 15 residues. Germline CDR1 reads LGHNT; CDR2 reads FRNRAP. Here the CDR3 DNA reads TGTGCTAGTGGTTTTGACGTGGACATTGGGGGTACGCAGTATTTT. Its protein is CASGFDVDIGGTQYF.

This clonotype has a count of ten or more. The chain recombines TRBV6-2 or TRBV6-3 with TRBJ2-5, with a possible D match to TRBD2 (5 bases). CDR1 is MNHEY, CDR2 SVGEGT, per germline. The germline V and J ends were trimmed by 6 bases and 4 bases, with 12 bases remaining between them. This CDR3 region has 13 residues. CDR3 nucleotide sequence: TGTGCCAGCAGGCGAGGGCCGGGAGAGACCCAGTACTTC. Translating it yields CASRRGPGETQYF.

This clonotype was seen at least ten times. This chain links TRBV3-1 with TRBJ1-6; 8 nucleotides line up with TRBD1. V lost 1 base, J lost 9 bases, and 2 bases stayed unmatched. The germline gives CDR1 LGHDT, CDR2 YNNKEL (reference sequence). The CDR3 runs to 14 residues. As DNA, the CDR3 is TGTGCCAGCAGCCAAGGGACAGGGACTTCACCCCTCCACTTT. This gives the protein CASSQGTGTSPLHF.

The rearrangement links TRBV19 to TRBJ1-5; the match to TRBD1 covers 10 bases. Per the germline V gene, CDR1 is LNHDA and CDR2 is SQIVND (reference sequence). The CDR3 sequence is 17 residues long. V lost 5 bases to trimming and J lost 0 bases; unmatched junction nucleotides: 7. The CDR3 loop reads CASSELGQGTSNQPQHF. The CDR3 DNA is TGTGCCAGTAGTGAATTGGGACAGGGGACTAGCAATCAGCCCCAGCATTTT.

This clonotype was picked up many times. The V call is TRBV28, the J call TRBJ2-1; 9 positions match TRBD1. Germline trimming cut 4 bases from V and 6 bases from J; bases unmatched to any gene: 4. The CDR3 is made up of 14 amino acids. Germline CDR1 is MDHEN and CDR2 is SYDVKM. This CDR3 reads CASSSMDRGNEQFF. In DNA form, the CDR3 reads TGTGCCAGCAGTTCTATGGACAGGGGCAATGAGCAGTTCTTC.

This clonotype was picked up a small number of times. The CDR3 does not close with the conserved phenylalanine or tryptophan, likely indicating a read error. The chain couples TRBV15 to TRBJ2-3, with D hard to call. This CDR3 comprises 15 residues. V gave up 5 bases and J gave up 0 bases, with 12 bases separating them. Germline V gene sequence: CDR1 LNHNV, CDR2 YYDKDF (reference sequence). The chain's CDR3 is CATSGIIPSTDTQYS. CDR3 coding DNA: TGTGCCACCAGCGGTATCATCCCTAGCACAGATACGCAGTATTCT.

This clonotype was seen at least ten times. V gene TRBV7-6 combines with J gene TRBJ2-1; 11 nucleotides agree with TRBD2. V trimming: 5 bases; J trimming: 7 bases; junction bases outside the gene matches: 10. This CDR3 has 16 residues. Per germline, CDR1 SGHVS and CDR2 FNYEAQ. The CDR3 region is CASSPPGLAGGNEQFF. CDR3 in DNA: TGTGCCAGCAGCCCCCCTGGATTAGCGGGAGGGAATGAGCAGTTCTTC.

V is TRBV6-2 or TRBV6-3 and J is TRBJ1-2; the match to TRBD1 covers 7 bases. V gave up 4 bases and J gave up 2 bases; unmatched junction bases: 7. The germline V gene has CDR1 MNHEY and CDR2 SVGEGT. CDR3 length: 15 amino acids. In nucleotides, the CDR3 is TGTGCCAGCAGTTCCCCGGTACAGGGGAACTATGGCTACACCTTC. Its protein product is CASSSPVQGNYGYTF.

In regard to this clonotype: A read error may be the cause here, since a much bigger clone is one base away. The CDR3 DNA reads TGTGCTAGTGGTTCGGGACAGGGGGCCTCCAATGAGCAGTCCTTC. Its protein product is CASGSGQGASNEQSF. The chain joins TRBV12-5 to TRBJ2-1, with TRBD1 matching over 12 bases. The CDR3 is made up of 15 amino acids. Germline lookup yields CDR1 LGHNT and CDR2 FRNRAP.

This clonotype was recorded once. A much larger clone differs from this one at a single base, so this may be a read error. The CDR3, as DNA: TGTGCCGGCAGCTTAGGTGGCCTGGAGAGCAATCAGCCCCAGCATTTT. Encoded protein: CAGSLGGLESNQPQHF. The rearrangement uses TRBV7-6 and TRBJ1-5, with D hard to call. Looked up from germline, CDR1 is SGHVS and CDR2 is FNYEAQ. This CDR3 has 16 residues.

This clonotype occurred many times. The rearrangement uses TRBV28 and TRBJ2-7; D may be TRBD2 (6 bases). This CDR3 comprises 13 residues. Germline loops: CDR1 MDHEN, CDR2 SYDVKM. V lost 4 bases, J lost 4 bases, and 11 bases lay in between. The CDR3 DNA reads TGTGCCAGCAGTTCTGGGGCGGGGTACGAGCAGTACTTC. Its translation is CASSSGAGYEQYF.

The chain employs TRBV4-2 and TRBJ2-5; the D is unclear. V gave up 0 bases and J gave up 3 bases, with 11 bases separating them. CDR3 length equals 15 residues. Germline V lookup: CDR1 LGHNA, CDR2 YNFKEQ. The CDR3 bases are TGTGCCAGCAGCCAAGATTCCCAGATGGAAGAGACCCAGTACTTC. This gives the protein CASSQDSQMEETQYF.

V usage is TRBV10-3 and J usage is TRBJ2-3, with D perhaps given as TRBD1 or TRBD2 (7 bases each). The CDR3 spans 17 residues. From germline, CDR1 is ENHRY and CDR2 SYGVKD. V shed 6 bases and J shed 2 bases, with 21 bases lying between them. In DNA, the CDR3 is TGTGCCATCAGCGTACAGACAGGGAGGGGGGACACAGATACGCAGTATTTT. This gives the protein CAISVQTGRGDTDTQYF.

This clonotype was seen many times. The chain recombines TRBV12-3 or TRBV12-4 with TRBJ2-7, with TRBD1 identical over 8 bases. The CDR3 runs 14 residues. The ends lost 6 bases at V and 3 bases at J; junction bases unmatched: 7. This chain's CDR3 is CASSFGTGGYEQYF. The CDR3 bases are TGTGCCAGCAGCTTCGGGACAGGCGGCTACGAGCAGTACTTC.

This clonotype was seen repeatedly, ten times or more. The chain couples TRBV30 to TRBJ1-6; D is undetermined. The CDR3 length is 13 residues. Trimming removed 1 base from V and 8 bases from J, with 9 bases in between. The germline V gene encodes CDR1 GTSNPN and CDR2 SVGIG (reference sequence). The CDR3 sequence is CAWSASRYSPLHF. CDR3 DNA sequence: TGTGCCTGGAGTGCCAGCAGATATTCACCCCTCCACTTT.

This clonotype was picked up many times. The V call is TRBV15, the J call TRBJ2-1; TRBD2 matches 10 bases. The CDR3 length is 16 residues. Per germline, CDR1 LNHNV and CDR2 YYDKDF (reference sequence). V trimming: 3 bases; J trimming: 3 bases; junction bases outside the gene matches: 5. The CDR3: CATSRDLAGDYNEQFF. As DNA, the CDR3 is TGTGCCACCAGCAGGGACCTAGCGGGAGACTACAATGAGCAGTTCTTC.

This chain links TRBV19 with TRBJ1-4, with 7 bases identical to TRBD1. The germline V gene encodes CDR1 LNHDA and CDR2 SQIVND (reference sequence). Trimming removed 3 bases from V and 5 bases from J; junction bases left unmatched: 6. The CDR3 runs 15 residues. CDR3: CASSMSAGGNEKLFF. CDR3 DNA: TGTGCCAGTAGTATGTCGGCAGGGGGGAATGAAAAACTGTTTTTT.

The table lists this clonotype with many counts. This rearrangement joins TRBV5-1 to TRBJ2-1; 7 positions agree with TRBD2. The ends lost 5 bases at V and 2 bases at J; junction bases unmatched: 4. The CDR3 length is 14 residues. Germline V lookup: CDR1 SGHRS, CDR2 YFSETQ. The CDR3 DNA reads TGCGCCAGCAGATCTAGCGGAGCCTACAATGAGCAGTTCTTC. Translation: CASRSSGAYNEQFF.

This clonotype has a handful of counts. The chain is built from TRBV19 and TRBJ2-3; 8 positions match TRBD2. The junction had 5 bases not matched to a gene; V was cut back by 5 bases and J by 1 base. CDR3 length equals 15 residues. CDR1 is LNHDA and CDR2 is SQIVND in the germline V gene (reference sequence). CDR3 amino acids: CASSSLAGGTDTQYF. For the CDR3, the DNA is TGTGCCAGTAGTTCTCTAGCGGGCGGCACAGATACGCAGTATTTT.

This clonotype was recorded at least ten times. The chain employs TRBV19 and TRBJ1-1, with unresolved D. Trimming took off 1 base at V and 2 bases at J, with 11 bases between the two ends. The CDR3 is made up of 15 amino acids. The germline V gene encodes CDR1 LNHDA and CDR2 SQIVND (reference sequence). In DNA form, the CDR3 reads TGTGCCAGTAGTATAGCCCCGGGATTAAACACTGAAGCTTTCTTT. Its translation: CASSIAPGLNTEAFF.